Reported below is one T cell receptor beta chain. The CDR3 is 15 residues long. Germline V CDR1 and CDR2: SNHLY, FYNNEI. V dropped 6 bases and J dropped 3; count of bases not matched to a gene: 6. Construction of the TCRbeta library involved unique molecular identifiers. MiXCR, run by TCRdb on the PCR reads, gives a single entry per CDR3 protein. The sample includes 170,000 or so distinct CDR3 sequences, more than 6.5% seen only once; the top ten take over 2.5%. This sample stems from a study of T-cell reconstitution after alpha-beta-depleted transplantation in children. The specimen comprised PBMCs from the stem cell graft donor, sampled from the stem cell graft. This clonotype was obtained from a human donor who donated a stem cell graft to a child with Wiskott-Aldrich syndrome. This rearrangement joins TRBV2 to TRBJ1-1, with 11 bases aligning to TRBD1. The CDR3: CASRLEGQGDTEAFF. As DNA, the CDR3 is TGTGCCAGCAGGCTCGAGGGACAGGGGGACACTGAAGCTTTCTTT. The variable domain in full, with the rest retrieved from reference TRBV2 and TRBJ1-1, is EPEVTQTPSHQVTQMGQEVILRCVPISNHLYFYWYRQILGQKVEFLVSFYNNEISEKSEIFDDQFSVERPDGSNFTLKIRSTKLEDSAMYFCASRLEGQGDTEAFFGQGTRLTVV.